This TCR beta chain was identified during a study of blood T cell repertoires in COVID-19. At the level of the study: Samples representing acute and convalescent COVID-19 were sourced from the United States, Italy and Spain. T cells, B-cell-depleted T cells, or PBMCs provided the cDNA or gDNA that served as material.

Germline V gene lookup returns CDR1 SGDLS and CDR2 YYNGEE. V shed 0 bases and J 5 bases; nucleotides not matched to a gene: 5. This CDR3 spans 15 amino acids. Original analysis: For nucleated cells, counts were estimated from reference gene primer amplification. Assay used: immunoSEQ multiplex PCR; TCRdb lists only in-frame clones, some missing. The V and J calls and clone size come from that table; D and trimming were worked out from the DNA. The profile covers more than 45,000 clones, with just over 85% appearing a single time and around 2.7% taken by the ten largest. The receptor was isolated from a man older than 75 with acute or convalescent COVID-19. The gene calls are TRBV9 and TRBJ1-2, with 9 bases that match TRBD1. Sequencing was performed on peripheral blood. The CDR3 bases are TGTGCCAGCAGCGTAGCGGACAGGGGAGGGTATGGCTACACCTTC. The encoded protein is CASSVADRGGYGYTF.